These T cell receptor beta chains were read from a single sample in a study of T cell clonotyping in hematopoietic cell transplantation. Only in-frame clones appear in the TCRdb table, and some are missing; sequencing was by immunoSEQ multiplex PCR. Found here are 25,000 to 30,000 clones, about 83% of them singletons; the top ten hold less than 8%. Sample: peripheral blood mononuclear cells, taken before stem cell transplant. The receptor set was obtained from a woman in her twenties or thirties with chronic myeloid leukemia. Some clones in this sample may be carry-over from other donors' samples. Each CDR3 is given with its conserved first and last residue. D genes are given only for firm matches. Clone size is not always given. Where it is, it says once, few, many or a class for expanded clones.

CDR3,DNA,V,J,D,size
CASSPAGTPLHF,TGTGCCAGCAGCCCCGCCGGGACACCCCTCCACTTT,TRBV6-5,TRBJ1-6,-,once
CSVEGGAADTQYF,TGCAGCGTTGAGGGGGGCGCGGCAGATACGCAGTATTTT,TRBV29-1,TRBJ2-3,-,-
CASTHTQGRDNSPLHF,TGTGCCAGTACTCATACGCAGGGAAGGGATAATTCACCCCTCCACTTT,TRBV19,TRBJ1-6,-,-
CASSLTGVTEAFF,TGTGCCAGCAGCTTAACAGGGGTAACTGAAGCTTTCTTT,TRBV7-6,TRBJ1-1,TRBD1,-
CASSEGNGVSESQHF,TGTGCCAGCAGTGAAGGAAACGGTGTCTCGGAGTCCCAGCATTTT,TRBV25-1,TRBJ1-5,-,-
CASRRGTAYGYTF,TGTGCCAGCAGGAGGGGGACAGCCTATGGCTACACCTTC,TRBV2,TRBJ1-2,TRBD1,-
CASSEVRGRGEQFF,TGTGCCAGCAGTGAGGTGCGGGGGAGGGGGGAGCAGTTCTTC,TRBV2,TRBJ2-1,-,-
CASSLGPILQGGEAFF,TGTGCCAGCAGCTTAGGCCCCATACTGCAGGGGGGAGAAGCTTTCTTT,TRBV7-9,TRBJ1-1,TRBD1,-
CASRSGPNTGELFF,TGTGCCAGCAGGTCGGGCCCGAACACCGGGGAGCTGTTTTTT,TRBV5-6,TRBJ2-2,-,-
CSVARGLAGGETQYF,TGCAGCGTTGCCCGGGGACTAGCGGGGGGAGAGACCCAGTACTTC,TRBV29-1,TRBJ2-5,TRBD2,-
CASSLWAGELFF,TGTGCCAGCAGCTTGTGGGCCGGGGAGCTGTTTTTT,TRBV5-8,TRBJ2-2,-,few
CASSPYIRGNEQYF,TGTGCCAGCAGCCCCTACATCCGGGGCAACGAGCAGTACTTC,TRBV16,TRBJ2-7,-,-
CASSPGSSGANVLTF,TGTGCCAGCAGCCCCGGGTCCTCTGGGGCCAACGTCCTGACTTTC,TRBV7-8,TRBJ2-6,-,-
CASSGWEGNQPQHF,TGTGCCAGCAGTGGGTGGGAGGGCAATCAGCCCCAGCATTTT,TRBV2,TRBJ1-5,-,-
CAISEDVTGANYGYTF,TGTGCCATCAGTGAAGACGTTACAGGGGCTAACTATGGCTACACCTTC,TRBV10-3,TRBJ1-2,TRBD1,-
CASSNKQEYGYTF,TGTGCCAGCAGTAACAAACAAGAATATGGCTACACCTTC,TRBV2,TRBJ1-2,-,once
CASSLSRATGYTF,TGTGCCAGCAGCTTGTCAAGGGCCACTGGCTACACCTTC,TRBV5-6,TRBJ1-2,-,once
CASSERTSGGVSSYNEQFF,TGTGCCAGCAGTGAAAGGACTAGCGGGGGGGTTAGCTCCTACAATGAGCAGTTCTTC,TRBV6-1,TRBJ2-1,TRBD2,-
CASRTGTGLFTDTQYF,TGTGCCAGTAGAACCGGGACAGGGCTTTTCACGGATACGCAGTATTTT,TRBV19,TRBJ2-3,TRBD1,-
CASSHLAGGRSSSETQYF,TGTGCCAGCAGTCACTTAGCGGGGGGGAGGAGTTCTTCGGAGACCCAGTACTTC,TRBV27,TRBJ2-5,TRBD2,-
CASSPQGTQLNEQFF,TGTGCCAGCAGTCCCCAGGGGACTCAATTGAATGAGCAGTTCTTC,TRBV28,TRBJ2-1,-,-
CAISGGSNQPQHF,TGTGCCATCAGTGGAGGTAGCAATCAGCCCCAGCATTTT,TRBV10-3,TRBJ1-5,-,-
CASSLQFMNTEAFF,TGTGCCAGCAGCTTGCAGTTCATGAACACTGAAGCTTTCTTT,TRBV7-2,TRBJ1-1,-,-
CSAKGNTEAFF,TGCAGTGCTAAGGGGAACACTGAAGCTTTCTTT,TRBV20-1,TRBJ1-1,-,once
CASSSGQGRGYTF,TGCGCCAGCAGCTCGGGACAGGGGCGAGGCTACACCTTC,TRBV5-1,TRBJ1-2,TRBD1,-
CAWSETGVGGYTF,TGTGCCTGGAGTGAGACAGGGGTTGGGGGCTACACCTTC,TRBV30,TRBJ1-2,TRBD1,-
CASSSQTGGRDGYTF,TGCGCCAGCAGCTCCCAAACAGGGGGGAGAGATGGCTACACCTTC,TRBV5-1,TRBJ1-2,TRBD1,-
CASSYWGQGMRGYTF,TGTGCCAGCAGTTACTGGGGACAGGGAATGCGGGGCTACACCTTC,TRBV6-5,TRBJ1-2,TRBD1,-
CAWSLTDYTEAFF,TGTGCCTGGAGCCTGACGGACTACACTGAAGCTTTCTTT,TRBV30,TRBJ1-1,-,-
CAWTRQGNTEAFF,TGTGCCTGGACGAGACAGGGAAACACTGAAGCTTTCTTT,TRBV30,TRBJ1-1,TRBD1,-
CASSLSGDGIQYF,TGTGCCAGTAGCTTGTCGGGGGACGGCATTCAGTACTTC,TRBV19,TRBJ2-4,-,once
CASSSGTPGRYEQYF,TGTGCCAGCAGCTCCGGGACCCCCGGTCGGTACGAGCAGTACTTC,TRBV5-4,TRBJ2-7,-,-
CASSELFTGTGTRDTIYF,TGTGCCAGCAGTGAGCTTTTCACCGGGACAGGGACCAGGGACACCATATATTTT,TRBV6-1,TRBJ1-3,TRBD1,-
CASGLGGTGKTDTQYF,TGTGCTAGTGGTTTGGGAGGGACAGGGAAAACAGATACGCAGTATTTT,TRBV12-5,TRBJ2-3,TRBD1,-
CAIMRRAGEKLFF,TGCGCCATCATGAGAAGGGCAGGTGAAAAACTGTTTTTT,TRBV10-2,TRBJ1-4,-,-
CAWRGVNTEAFF,TGTGCCTGGAGAGGAGTGAACACTGAAGCTTTCTTT,TRBV30,TRBJ1-1,-,once
CASSQGRAVRELFF,TGTGCCAGCAGCCAGGGTCGAGCGGTCAGGGAGCTGTTTTTT,TRBV14,TRBJ2-2,-,-
CASSLNSNQPQHF,TGTGCCAGCAGCCTAAACAGCAATCAGCCCCAGCATTTT,TRBV2,TRBJ1-5,-,-
CATSRVNGNTIYF,TGTGCCACCAGCAGAGTCAATGGAAACACCATATATTTT,TRBV15,TRBJ1-3,-,-
CASSLDRGLGHGYTF,TGTGCCAGCAGTTTGGATAGGGGGTTGGGCCATGGCTACACCTTC,TRBV27,TRBJ1-2,-,-
CASIATRGETQYF,TGTGCCAGCATCGCGACCAGGGGGGAGACCCAGTACTTC,TRBV6-5,TRBJ2-5,TRBD1,-
CASSLPGRQETQYF,TGTGCCAGCAGTTTACCGGGACGGCAAGAGACCCAGTACTTC,TRBV6-5,TRBJ2-5,-,once
CASSLSLGESQSDTQYF,TGCGCCAGCAGCTTGAGCCTGGGGGAGTCTCAGTCGGATACGCAGTATTTT,TRBV5-1,TRBJ2-3,-,-
CASSYSLRAGYTF,TGTGCCAGCAGTTACTCGTTGAGGGCCGGCTACACCTTC,TRBV6-5,TRBJ1-2,-,-
CASSLIPDSGELFF,TGTGCCAGCAGCTTAATCCCGGACAGCGGGGAGCTGTTTTTT,TRBV7-3,TRBJ2-2,-,-
CATKEGVDRGRATNEKLFF,TGTGCCACCAAAGAAGGGGTGGACAGGGGGCGAGCAACTAATGAAAAACTGTTTTTT,TRBV4-2,TRBJ1-4,TRBD1,-